The TCR beta chain under discussion was sequenced for a study of cytomegalovirus exposure and HLA in healthy donors. Looking at the study overall: Among the roughly 400 genotyped donors, just over 80% were placed in the Caucasian-associated ancestry cluster.

Donors were nominally healthy when sampled, though unrecorded immune exposures were likely. The PCR employed 60 Vbeta primers together with 13 Jbeta primers. Data came from immunoSEQ multiplex PCR; TCRdb stores just in-frame clones and leaves some out. The sample holds 40,000 or so clones, around 76% seen once. Study-level results: With later analysis, a missense DCLRE1C variant became linked to TCR beta V- and J-gene trimming.

About this clone itself: The antigen is undetermined.

This receptor was obtained from a woman aged 30 to 39 in good health and CMV-seropositive. The sample consisted of PBMCs.

CDR3 sequence: CASSFYSIGEAFF. The CDR3 DNA reads as TGTGCCAGCAGCTTTTATTCTATTGGTGAAGCTTTCTTT. V gene TRBV7-2 combines with J gene TRBJ1-1; no reliable D call. V lost 3 bases and J lost 7, with 12 bases in between. Germline-derived CDR1 and CDR2 are SGHTA and FQGNSA. The CDR3 has 13 residues.